This entry lists 28 T cell receptor beta chains sequenced from one sample in a study of shared clonotypes between healthy human individuals. The naive CD8 subset, CD45RO-negative cells positively selected for CCR7, excluded terminally differentiated effector memory CD45RA+ cells. Here immunoSEQ multiplex PCR was the method, and the copy in TCRdb shows in-frame clones only, minus some. The data hold about 700,000 clones, with roughly nine tenths observed a single time. The sequencing sample was made of naive CD8+ T cells sorted from blood. The receptors were sampled from a man aged 25 to 40 in good health.

Here the CDR3 DNA reads TGTGCCAGCAGCCCGACACAGAGCACTGAAGCTTTCTTT. Its protein product is CASSPTQSTEAFF. The gene calls are TRBV7-9 and TRBJ1-1; D remains ambiguous. Germline loops: CDR1 SEHNR, CDR2 FQNEAQ (reference sequence). The ends were cut back, 5 bases at V and 4 bases at J, with 11 bases in the middle. This CDR3 region has 13 residues.

The chain joins TRBV27 to TRBJ1-2; maybe TRBD1 (6 bases). Trimming cost V 4 bases and J 4 bases, with 22 bases left between them. Looked up from germline, CDR1 is MNHEY and CDR2 is SMNVEV (reference sequence). The CDR3 spans 17 residues. This chain's CDR3 is CASSSFSTGRHGYGYTF. DNA of the CDR3: TGTGCCAGCAGTTCATTTTCCACAGGGCGCCATGGCTATGGCTACACCTTC.

The V and J genes are TRBV29-1 and TRBJ2-7; 7 positions agree with TRBD2. The CDR3 runs to 14 residues. Germline V gives CDR1 SQVTM, CDR2 ANQGSEA. V gave up 5 bases and J gave up 0 bases; unmatched junction bases: 7. CDR3 DNA sequence: TGCAGCGTTCTACTAGCGCCTAACTCCTACGAGCAGTACTTC. Protein sequence: CSVLLAPNSYEQYF.

The CDR3 coding sequence is TGTGCCAGCAGTGATTGGGGGGGCGGACTCTCCTACGAGCAGTACTTC. Amino acids: CASSDWGGGLSYEQYF. The V gene is TRBV2, the J gene TRBJ2-7, with a possible D match to TRBD2 (7 bases). Germline CDR1 reads SNHLY; CDR2 reads FYNNEI. The CDR3 totals 16 residues. The ends were cut back, 3 bases at V and 0 bases at J, with 15 bases in the middle.

The chain couples TRBV10-3 to TRBJ2-7; D may be TRBD1 (6 bases). The CDR3 is 16 amino acids. V dropped 2 bases and J dropped 0 bases, with 14 bases sitting between them. Germline CDR1 and CDR2: ENHRY and SYGVKD. CDR3 loop: CAISENFGQNSYEQYF. CDR3 nucleotides: TGTGCCATCAGTGAGAATTTCGGACAGAACTCCTACGAGCAGTACTTC.

The chain recombines TRBV2 with TRBJ2-3; tentative D call: TRBD2 (5 bases). The CDR3 totals 13 residues. Germline V CDR1 and CDR2: SNHLY, FYNNEI. Trimming took off 3 bases at V and 2 bases at J, with 6 bases between the two ends. CDR3 sequence (DNA): TGTGCCAGCAGTGAGAGGGACACAGATACGCAGTATTTT. Translating gives CASSERDTDTQYF.

The CDR3 is CASNPQGARNEQFF. DNA for the CDR3: TGTGCCAGCAACCCCCAGGGGGCGCGTAATGAGCAGTTCTTC. The gene calls are TRBV27 and TRBJ2-1; 8 bases agree with TRBD1. Per germline, CDR1 MNHEY and CDR2 SMNVEV (reference sequence). This CDR3 spans 14 amino acids. V trimming: 7 bases; J trimming: 7 bases; junction bases outside the gene matches: 9.

V usage is TRBV28 and J usage is TRBJ1-2; 9 positions match TRBD1. Trimming removed 7 bases from V and 2 bases from J; junction bases left unmatched: 5. Germline-derived CDR1 and CDR2 are MDHEN and SYDVKM. CDR3 size: 14 residues. The CDR3 loop reads CASTETGGNYGYTF. The CDR3 nucleotides are TGTGCCAGCACCGAGACAGGGGGGAACTATGGCTACACCTTC.

The chain links TRBV19 to TRBJ2-1; tentatively, D is TRBD2 (6 bases). The CDR3 spans 14 residues. From germline, CDR1 is LNHDA and CDR2 SQIVND (reference sequence). The V end was cut by 3 bases, the J end by 6 bases, with 12 bases between. The CDR3 DNA is TGTGCCAGTAGTATGTTGGAGGGCCCCAATGAGCAGTTCTTC. It translates to CASSMLEGPNEQFF.

V usage is TRBV27 and J usage is TRBJ2-1, with TRBD2 matching over 10 bases. The V gene's germline CDR1 is MNHEY and CDR2 SMNVEV (reference sequence). Germline trimming cut 7 bases from V and 3 bases from J; bases unmatched to any gene: 15. The CDR3 contains 18 residues. The chain's CDR3 is CASNHFRKREGFYNEQFF. CDR3 coding DNA: TGTGCCAGCAACCATTTCCGAAAGCGGGAGGGCTTCTACAATGAGCAGTTCTTC.

DNA for the CDR3: TGTGCCAGCAGTTTATCCGGGGCCCACAATCAGCCCCAGCATTTT. Encoded protein: CASSLSGAHNQPQHF. This sequence joins TRBV27 and TRBJ1-5, with a tentative D call TRBD1 (5 bases). The CDR3 length is 15 residues. Germline V CDR1 and CDR2: MNHEY, SMNVEV (reference sequence). V was trimmed by 0 bases and J by 3 bases, leaving 9 bases between them.

The chain is built from TRBV27 and TRBJ1-1, with D hard to call. V lost 4 bases and J 4 bases, leaving 10 bases between the germline ends. The length of the CDR3 is 13 residues. Germline V lookup: CDR1 MNHEY, CDR2 SMNVEV (reference sequence). CDR3: CASSWGSATEAFF. CDR3 DNA: TGTGCCAGCAGTTGGGGTTCGGCCACTGAAGCTTTCTTT.

J is TRBJ1-5 and V is TRBV28; TRBD1 matches at 7 bases. The trim removed 7 bases at V and 7 bases at J, leaving 7 bases unmatched. This CDR3 comprises 13 residues. Per germline, CDR1 MDHEN and CDR2 SYDVKM. The CDR3 bases are TGTGCCAGCATCAGGGGGAGGAAACAGCCCCAGCATTTT. This encodes CASIRGRKQPQHF.

This rearrangement joins TRBV28 to TRBJ2-5; D gene ambiguous. V was cut by 2 bases and J by 2 bases, with 12 bases left in between. CDR1 and CDR2 (germline): MDHEN, SYDVKM. CDR3 length equals 15 residues. This chain's CDR3 is CASSLELYLQETQYF. As DNA, the CDR3 is TGTGCCAGCAGTTTAGAACTGTACCTTCAAGAGACCCAGTACTTC.

This clone was counted between two and nine times. The chain has TRBV20-1 and TRBJ2-7; D gene ambiguous. Germline V gives CDR1 DFQATT, CDR2 SNEGSKA (reference sequence). V shed 2 bases and J shed 4 bases, with 6 bases lying between them. This CDR3 region has 11 residues. The CDR3 DNA follows: TGCAGTGCTAGACCGGTTTACGAGCAGTACTTC. It specifies CSARPVYEQYF.

The J gene is TRBJ2-7, the V gene TRBV11-3; TRBD2 might be the D (5 bases). This CDR3 region has 12 residues. CDR1 is SGHNT and CDR2 is YENEEA in the germline V gene. Trimming pared 0 bases from V and 7 bases from J, leaving 7 bases between. CDR3 DNA sequence: TGTGCCAGCAGCTTAGATGGAGGAGAGCAGTACTTC. It translates to CASSLDGGEQYF.

The V and J genes are TRBV7-8 and TRBJ2-1, with 13 bases identical to TRBD2. In germline, CDR1 is SGHVS, CDR2 FQNEAQ. V gave up 3 bases and J gave up 7 bases; unmatched junction bases: 18. This CDR3 spans 20 amino acids. The CDR3 protein is CASSFLPGTGGTSGINEQFF. The CDR3 DNA sequence: TGTGCCAGCAGCTTTTTACCCGGGACAGGTGGGACTAGCGGGATAAATGAGCAGTTCTTC.

CDR3 residues: CASSAARVDTEAFF. The DNA for the CDR3 is TGTGCCAGCAGCGCCGCCAGGGTGGACACTGAAGCTTTCTTT. V gene TRBV7-9 combines with J gene TRBJ1-1, with a possible D match to TRBD1 (5 bases). This CDR3 has 14 residues. Germline CDR1 and CDR2: SEHNR and FQNEAQ (reference sequence). V was trimmed by 5 bases and J by 3 bases, leaving 13 bases between them.

This chain links TRBV2 with TRBJ1-5, with 8 bases that match TRBD1. The CDR3 has 15 amino acids. In germline, CDR1 is SNHLY, CDR2 FYNNEI. J was trimmed by 0 bases and V by 7 bases; bases with no gene match: 5. The CDR3 DNA sequence: TGTGCCAGCACCCCGGGACAGGCTAGCAATCAGCCCCAGCATTTT. Amino acids: CASTPGQASNQPQHF.

V is TRBV4-3 and J is TRBJ1-2; D ambiguous. The CDR3 has 13 amino acids. V gave up 1 base and J gave up 7 bases, with 10 bases separating them. The germline V gene has CDR1 LGHNA and CDR2 YSLEER. CDR3 loop: CASSQAALSGYTF. CDR3 nucleotide sequence: TGCGCCAGCAGCCAAGCCGCGCTAAGTGGCTACACCTTC.

This rearrangement joins TRBV30 to TRBJ1-1; D is perhaps TRBD1 (5 bases). Trimming pared 2 bases from V and 1 base from J, leaving 11 bases between. This CDR3 has 14 residues. Germline loops: CDR1 GTSNPN, CDR2 SVGIG (reference sequence). The CDR3 sequence is CAWSQGLKNTEAFF. The CDR3 nucleotides are TGTGCCTGGAGTCAGGGACTTAAGAACACTGAAGCTTTCTTT.

As for this clone: The sample holds other DNA sequences that translate to the same CDR3. V and J are TRBV9 and TRBJ2-3; 8 bases are a match to TRBD2. The germline gives CDR1 SGDLS, CDR2 YYNGEE. This CDR3 is built from 15 residues. With 4 bases clipped from V and 0 bases from J, the junction kept 4 bases outside the gene matches. This CDR3 is CASSTGLASTDTQYF. For the CDR3, the DNA is TGTGCCAGCAGCACCGGACTAGCTAGCACAGATACGCAGTATTTT. Drawing the rest from reference TRBV9 and TRBJ2-3, the complete variable domain is DSGVTQTPKHLITATGQRVTLRCSPRSGDLSVYWYQQSLDQGLQFLIQYYNGEERAKGNILERFSAQQFPDLHSELNLSSLELGDSALYFCASSTGLASTDTQYFGPGTRLTVL.

The genes are TRBV9 and TRBJ2-1, with 13 bases lining up with TRBD2. Losses at the gene ends were 4 bases for V and 4 bases for J; bases not matched to a gene: 5. Germline V gene sequence: CDR1 SGDLS, CDR2 YYNGEE. This CDR3 has 16 amino acids. For the CDR3, the DNA is TGTGCCAGCAGCACCGGGACTAGCGGGACTTACAATGAGCAGTTCTTC. The encoded protein is CASSTGTSGTYNEQFF.

This sequence joins TRBV28 and TRBJ2-7, with 9 bases matching TRBD1. CDR3 size: 16 residues. The J segment lost 4 bases and the V segment lost 5 bases, leaving 12 bases of the junction unmatched. Germline V CDR1 and CDR2: MDHEN, SYDVKM. DNA for the CDR3: TGTGCCAGCAGTCTACAATCCGGGACAGGGTGGTACGAGCAGTACTTC. This encodes CASSLQSGTGWYEQYF.

The chain combines TRBV28 with TRBJ1-1; 7 nucleotides line up with TRBD1. The J segment lost 5 bases and the V segment lost 4 bases, leaving 10 bases of the junction unmatched. The germline CDR1 and CDR2 sequences are MDHEN and SYDVKM. The CDR3 totals 15 residues. The CDR3, as DNA: TGTGCCAGCAGTTCGCGACAGGGAGAGAAGACTGAAGCTTTCTTT. Protein sequence: CASSSRQGEKTEAFF. Using reference TRBV28 and TRBJ1-1 for the parts outside the CDR3, the full variable domain is DVKVTQSSRYLVKRTGEKVFLECVQDMDHENMFWYRQDPGLGLRLIYFSYDVKMKEKGDIPEGYSVSREKKERFSLILESASTNQTSMYLCASSSRQGEKTEAFFGQGTRLTVV.

V and J are TRBV9 and TRBJ2-7, with 14 bases lining up with TRBD2. Germline loops: CDR1 SGDLS, CDR2 YYNGEE. The V segment lost 2 bases and the J segment 1 base; nucleotides outside the gene matches: 8. The CDR3 consists of 18 residues. Here the CDR3 DNA reads TGTGCCAGCAGCGTGGGGGGACTAGCGGGAGTAGCGTCCTACGAGCAGTACTTC. Amino acid sequence: CASSVGGLAGVASYEQYF.

The chain uses TRBV7-9 and TRBJ2-1; possibly TRBD2 for D (5 bases). This CDR3 comprises 12 residues. Germline CDR1 is SEHNR and CDR2 is FQNEAQ (reference sequence). The V and J ends lost 1 base and 9 bases respectively, with 7 bases between them. The CDR3 DNA reads as TGTGCCAGCAGCTTAGTGGACTTTGAGCAGTTCTTC. This codes for CASSLVDFEQFF.

V gene TRBV18 combines with J gene TRBJ2-1; the D is unclear. V lost 2 bases and J 0 bases, leaving 11 bases between the germline ends. The CDR3 runs to 16 residues. CDR1 is KGHSH and CDR2 is LQKENI in the germline V gene. In nucleotides, the CDR3 is TGTGCCAGCTCACCAGGCGAGCGTAGCTCCTACAATGAGCAGTTCTTC. Protein sequence: CASSPGERSSYNEQFF.